The sequence of this T cell receptor beta chain was determined in a study of blood T cell repertoires in COVID-19. Study overall: Sites across the United States, Italy and Spain contributed samples from acute and convalescent COVID-19.

A PCR-confirmed or clinician-diagnosed COVID-19 case had contacted exposed participants within 2 weeks of entry. Original data processing: Estimation of nucleated cell counts relied on the amplification of reference gene primers. Data came from immunoSEQ multiplex PCR; TCRdb stores just in-frame clones and leaves some out. That table furnishes V, J and clone size, whereas the DNA furnished D and trimming. The table has some 270,000 clones, roughly 85% seen once. The CDR3 totals 15 residues. The germline V gene encodes CDR1 ENHRY and CDR2 SYGVKD. The V gene lost 6 bases and the J gene lost 5 bases, with 17 bases spanning the gap.

Sequences were obtained from PBMCs or T cells enriched from blood (not recorded which). This receptor was obtained from a woman between 50 and 59 years old who had been exposed to COVID-19. J is TRBJ2-1 and V is TRBV10-3; D might be TRBD2 (5 bases). The CDR3 loop reads CAIRRDGLVHNEQFF. In DNA form, the CDR3 reads TGTGCCATCAGAAGGGATGGACTTGTACACAATGAGCAGTTCTTC.